This TCR beta chain was observed in a study of T cell responses to AZD1222 COVID-19 vaccine. V was cut by 2 bases and J by 3 bases, with 5 bases left in between. This CDR3 comprises 13 residues. Germline CDR1 SGHTA, CDR2 FQGNSA. Sequencing used immunoSEQ multiplex PCR; TCRdb keeps in-frame clones, though not all of them. The sample has 150,000 to 180,000 clones; 88% are singletons. The source material was peripheral blood, sampled on day 0 of AZD1222 vaccination. This rearrangement joins TRBV7-2 to TRBJ1-3; no definite D call. The receptor's source is an adult in good health. The CDR3 nucleotides read TGTGCCAGCAGCTTATGGAGTGGAAACACCATATATTTT. This gives the protein CASSLWSGNTIYF.